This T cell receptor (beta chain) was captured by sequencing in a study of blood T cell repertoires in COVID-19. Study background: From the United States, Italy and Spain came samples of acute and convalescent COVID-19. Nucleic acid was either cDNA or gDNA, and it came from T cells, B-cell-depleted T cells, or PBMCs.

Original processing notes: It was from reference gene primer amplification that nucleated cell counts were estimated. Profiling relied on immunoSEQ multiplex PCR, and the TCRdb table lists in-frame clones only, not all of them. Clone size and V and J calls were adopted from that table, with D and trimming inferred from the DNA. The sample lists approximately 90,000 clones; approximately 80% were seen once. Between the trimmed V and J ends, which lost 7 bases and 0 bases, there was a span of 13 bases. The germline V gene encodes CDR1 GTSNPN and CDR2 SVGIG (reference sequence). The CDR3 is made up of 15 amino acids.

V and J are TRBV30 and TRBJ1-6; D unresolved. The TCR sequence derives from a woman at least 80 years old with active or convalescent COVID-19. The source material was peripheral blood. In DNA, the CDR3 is TGTGCCTTTTCCCGCGGTAGCTCCTATAATTCACCCCTCCACTTT. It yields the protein CAFSRGSSYNSPLHF.